The present entry profiles one T cell receptor (beta chain) with its context. One end of the junction does not line up with germline, which may come from a read error. The library came from three nested PCR rounds adapted from ARM-PCR protocols. TCRdb processed the multiplex PCR reads anew with MiXCR; each CDR3 protein has one entry. The table shows fewer than 75,000 distinct CDR3 sequences, with about 77% occurring only once. From germline, CDR1 is MNHEY and CDR2 SVGAGI. The length of the CDR3 is 15 residues. This sample was included in a study of tumor and adjacent non-tumor tissue in lung cancer. Study-wide context: Patients were aged roughly 31 to 76, 10 men and a handful of women, stage I to III.

No cell sorting was done before RNA was extracted from the tissue. The normal lung tissue was taken more than 3 cm from the tumor edge. The chain uses TRBV6-5 and TRBJ1-1; 9 nucleotides match TRBD1. The TCR comes from a man aged 55-75 years with non-small cell lung cancer. The sequenced material came from distant non-tumor lung tissue. The CDR3 sequence is CASSYTTGGAGEAFF. CDR3 bases: TGTGCCAGCAGTTACACCACAGGGGGCGCAGGCGAAGCTTTTTTT.